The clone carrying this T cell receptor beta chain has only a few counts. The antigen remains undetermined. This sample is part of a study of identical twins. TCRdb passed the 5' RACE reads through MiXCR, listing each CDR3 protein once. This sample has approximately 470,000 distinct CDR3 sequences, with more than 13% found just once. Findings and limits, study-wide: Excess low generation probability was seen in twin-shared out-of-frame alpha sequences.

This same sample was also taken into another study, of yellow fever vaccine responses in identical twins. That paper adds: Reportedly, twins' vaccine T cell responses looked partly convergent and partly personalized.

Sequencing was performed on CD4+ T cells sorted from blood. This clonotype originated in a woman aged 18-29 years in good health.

The CDR3 reads CASGWVNYGYTF. DNA for the CDR3: TGTGCCAGCGGATGGGTCAACTATGGCTACACCTTC. This chain uses TRBV2 with TRBJ1-2; D not certain. CDR1 and CDR2 (germline): SNHLY, FYNNEI. V shed 8 bases and J shed 2 bases, with 9 bases lying between them. CDR3 length: 12 residues.